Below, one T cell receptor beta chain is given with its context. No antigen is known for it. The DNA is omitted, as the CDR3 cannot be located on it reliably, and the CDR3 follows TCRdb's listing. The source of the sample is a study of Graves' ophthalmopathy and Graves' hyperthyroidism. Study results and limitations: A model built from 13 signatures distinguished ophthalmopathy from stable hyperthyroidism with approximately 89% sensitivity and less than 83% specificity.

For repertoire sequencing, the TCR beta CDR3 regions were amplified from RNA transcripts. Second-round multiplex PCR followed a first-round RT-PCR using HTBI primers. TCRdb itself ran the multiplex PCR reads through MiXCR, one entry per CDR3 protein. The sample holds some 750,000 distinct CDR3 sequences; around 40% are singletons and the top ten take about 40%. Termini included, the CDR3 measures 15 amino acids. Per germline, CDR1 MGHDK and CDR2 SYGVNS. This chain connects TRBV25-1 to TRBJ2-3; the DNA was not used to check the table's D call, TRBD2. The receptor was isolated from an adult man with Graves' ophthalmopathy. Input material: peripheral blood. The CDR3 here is CASSESVGTGTSEYF.